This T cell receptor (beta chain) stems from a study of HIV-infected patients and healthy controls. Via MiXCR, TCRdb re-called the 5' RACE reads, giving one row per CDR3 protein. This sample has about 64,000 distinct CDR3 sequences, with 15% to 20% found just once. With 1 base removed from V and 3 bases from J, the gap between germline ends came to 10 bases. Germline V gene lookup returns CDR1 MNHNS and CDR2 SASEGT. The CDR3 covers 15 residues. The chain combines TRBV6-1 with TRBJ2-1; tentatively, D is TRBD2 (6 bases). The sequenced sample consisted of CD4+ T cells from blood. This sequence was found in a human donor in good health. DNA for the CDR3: TGTGCCAGCAGTGAAGGTATTAGCGGCTACAATGAGCAGTTCTTC. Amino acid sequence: CASSEGISGYNEQFF.